This T cell receptor beta chain was captured by sequencing in a study of Graves' ophthalmopathy and Graves' hyperthyroidism. Whole-study results and caveats: In blood appeared most of the expanded thyroid clonotypes whose frequency exceeded 0.001.

Comments on this clonotype: Its target is not known.

The authors amplified TCR beta CDR3 regions from RNA transcripts. First-round RT-PCR used HTBI primers; second-round multiplex PCR followed. Each CDR3 protein gets one entry after TCRdb re-called the multiplex PCR reads with MiXCR. The table lists approximately 160,000 distinct CDR3 sequences, under 45% of them singletons. This TCR came from a man aged 25-40 years with Graves' ophthalmopathy. Material: peripheral blood.

CDR3 sequence (DNA): TGTGCCAGCAGTCTCCAAGACGGCACTGAAGCTTTCTTT. Amino acid sequence: CASSLQDGTEAFF. The genes are TRBV28 and TRBJ1-1; no firm D call. The V and J ends lost 5 bases and 4 bases respectively, with 11 bases between them. The CDR3 sequence is 13 residues long. Per the germline V gene, CDR1 is MDHEN and CDR2 is SYDVKM.